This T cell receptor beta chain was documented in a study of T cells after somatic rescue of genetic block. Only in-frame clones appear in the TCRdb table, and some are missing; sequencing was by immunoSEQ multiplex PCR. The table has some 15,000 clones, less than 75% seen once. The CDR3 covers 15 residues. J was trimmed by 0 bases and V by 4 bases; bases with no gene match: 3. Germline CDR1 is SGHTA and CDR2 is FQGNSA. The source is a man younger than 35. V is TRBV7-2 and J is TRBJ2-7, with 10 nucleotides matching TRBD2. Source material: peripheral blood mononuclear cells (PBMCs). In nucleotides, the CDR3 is TGTGCCAGCAGCTCAAGGACTAGCGGCTCCTACGAGCAGTACTTC. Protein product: CASSSRTSGSYEQYF.